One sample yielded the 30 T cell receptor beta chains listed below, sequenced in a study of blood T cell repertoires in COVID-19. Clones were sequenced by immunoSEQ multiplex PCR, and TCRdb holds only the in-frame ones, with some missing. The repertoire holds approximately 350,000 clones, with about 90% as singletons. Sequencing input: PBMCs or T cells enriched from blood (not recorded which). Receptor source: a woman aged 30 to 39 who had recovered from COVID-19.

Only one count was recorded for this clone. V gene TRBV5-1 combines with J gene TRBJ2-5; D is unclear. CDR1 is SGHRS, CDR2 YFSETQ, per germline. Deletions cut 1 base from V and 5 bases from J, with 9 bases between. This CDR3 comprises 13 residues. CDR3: CASSLSLGETQYF. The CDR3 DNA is TGCGCCAGCAGCTTGTCACTCGGGGAGACCCAGTACTTC.

CDR3 residues: CASSLGGQPQHF. In nucleotides, the CDR3 is TGTGCCAGCAGCTTAGGAGGGCAGCCCCAGCATTTT. The chain recombines TRBV7-8 with TRBJ1-5; D gene ambiguous. The CDR3 loop spans 12 amino acids. V gave up 1 base and J gave up 7 bases, with 5 bases separating them. The germline CDR1 and CDR2 sequences are SGHVS and FQNEAQ.

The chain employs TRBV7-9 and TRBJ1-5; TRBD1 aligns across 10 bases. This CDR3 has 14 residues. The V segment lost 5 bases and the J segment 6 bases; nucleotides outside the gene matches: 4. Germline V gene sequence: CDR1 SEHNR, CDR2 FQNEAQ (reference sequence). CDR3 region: CASSTGTGVQPQHF. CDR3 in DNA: TGTGCCAGCAGCACCGGGACAGGGGTTCAGCCCCAGCATTTT.

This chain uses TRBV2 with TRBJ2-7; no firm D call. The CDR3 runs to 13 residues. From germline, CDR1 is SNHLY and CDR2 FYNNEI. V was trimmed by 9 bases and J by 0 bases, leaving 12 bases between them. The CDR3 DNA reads TGTGCCAGTGACGGAGCGTCCTCCTACGAGCAGTACTTC. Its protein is CASDGASSYEQYF.

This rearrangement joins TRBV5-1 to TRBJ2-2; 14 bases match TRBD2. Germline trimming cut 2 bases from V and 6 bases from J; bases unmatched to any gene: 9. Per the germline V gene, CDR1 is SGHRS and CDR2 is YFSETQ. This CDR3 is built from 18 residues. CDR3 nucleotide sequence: TGCGCCAGCAGCTTCCGCCTGACTAGCGGGAGGGCCCCCGGGGAGCTGTTTTTT. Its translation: CASSFRLTSGRAPGELFF.

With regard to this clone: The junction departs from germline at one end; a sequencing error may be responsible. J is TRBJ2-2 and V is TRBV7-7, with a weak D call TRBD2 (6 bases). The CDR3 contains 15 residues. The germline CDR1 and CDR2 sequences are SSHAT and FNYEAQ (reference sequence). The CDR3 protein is CASSLGGVNTGELFF. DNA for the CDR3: TGTGCTAGCAGCTTGGGCGGGGTGAACACCGGGGAGCTGTTTTTT.

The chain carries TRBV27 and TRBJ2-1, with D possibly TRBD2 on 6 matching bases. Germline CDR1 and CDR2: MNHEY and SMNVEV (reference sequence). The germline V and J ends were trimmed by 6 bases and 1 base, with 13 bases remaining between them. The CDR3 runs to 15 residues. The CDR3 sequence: CASRLGTPSYNEQFF. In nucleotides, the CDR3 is TGTGCCAGCAGGCTTGGGACTCCTTCCTACAATGAGCAGTTCTTC.

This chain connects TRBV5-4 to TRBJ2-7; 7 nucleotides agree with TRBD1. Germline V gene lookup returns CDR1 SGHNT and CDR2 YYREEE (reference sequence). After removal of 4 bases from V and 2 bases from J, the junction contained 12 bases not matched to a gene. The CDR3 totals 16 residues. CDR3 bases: TGTGCCAGCAGCCCGGGTCCGGACAGGAGCCCCTACGAGCAGTACTTC. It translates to CASSPGPDRSPYEQYF. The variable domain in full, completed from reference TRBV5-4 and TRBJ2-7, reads ETGVTQSPTHLIKTRGQQVTLRCSSQSGHNTVSWYQQALGQGPQFIFQYYREEENGRGNFPPRFSGLQFPNYSSELNVNALELDDSALYLCASSPGPDRSPYEQYFGPGTRLTVT.

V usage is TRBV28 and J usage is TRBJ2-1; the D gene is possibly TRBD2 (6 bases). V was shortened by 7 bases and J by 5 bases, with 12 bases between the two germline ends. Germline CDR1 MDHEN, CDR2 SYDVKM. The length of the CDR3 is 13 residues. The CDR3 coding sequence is TGTGCCAGCAACCGGGGACTGAACAATGAGCAGTTCTTC. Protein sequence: CASNRGLNNEQFF.

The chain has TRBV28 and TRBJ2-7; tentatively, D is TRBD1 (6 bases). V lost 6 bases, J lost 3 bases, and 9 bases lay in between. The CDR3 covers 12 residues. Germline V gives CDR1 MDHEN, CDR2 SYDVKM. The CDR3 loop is CASSLTGYEQYF. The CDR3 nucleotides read TGTGCCAGCAGCTTGACAGGCTACGAGCAGTACTTC.

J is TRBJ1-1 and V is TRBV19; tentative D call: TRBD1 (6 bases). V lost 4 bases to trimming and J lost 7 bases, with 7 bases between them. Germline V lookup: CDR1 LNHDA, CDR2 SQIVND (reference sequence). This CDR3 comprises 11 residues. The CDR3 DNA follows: TGTGCCAGTAGTAACAGGGATGAAGCTTTCTTT. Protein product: CASSNRDEAFF.

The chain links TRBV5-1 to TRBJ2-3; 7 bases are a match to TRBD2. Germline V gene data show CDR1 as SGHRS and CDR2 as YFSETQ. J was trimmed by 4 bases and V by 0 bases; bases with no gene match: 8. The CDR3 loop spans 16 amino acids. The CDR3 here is CASSLAGAGDPDTQYF. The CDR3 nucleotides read TGCGCCAGCAGCTTGGCCGGGGCGGGAGATCCAGATACGCAGTATTTT.

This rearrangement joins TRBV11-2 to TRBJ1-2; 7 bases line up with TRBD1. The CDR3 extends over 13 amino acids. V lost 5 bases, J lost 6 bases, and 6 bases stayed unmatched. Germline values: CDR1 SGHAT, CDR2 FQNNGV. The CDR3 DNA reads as TGTGCCAGCAGCCCGGCAGGGGGTCATGGCTACACCTTC. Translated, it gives CASSPAGGHGYTF. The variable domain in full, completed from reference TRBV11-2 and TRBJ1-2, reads EAGVAQSPRYKIIEKRQSVAFWCNPISGHATLYWYQQILGQGPKLLIQFQNNGVVDDSQLPKDRFSAERLKGVDSTLKIQPAKLEDSAVYLCASSPAGGHGYTFGSGTRLTVV.

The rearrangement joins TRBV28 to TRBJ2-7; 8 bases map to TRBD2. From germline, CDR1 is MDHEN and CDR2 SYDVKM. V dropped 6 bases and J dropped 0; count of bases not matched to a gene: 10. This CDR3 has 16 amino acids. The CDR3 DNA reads TGTGCCAGCAGCTCCCCCGGGAGGGACTTCTCCTACGAGCAGTACTTC. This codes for CASSSPGRDFSYEQYF.

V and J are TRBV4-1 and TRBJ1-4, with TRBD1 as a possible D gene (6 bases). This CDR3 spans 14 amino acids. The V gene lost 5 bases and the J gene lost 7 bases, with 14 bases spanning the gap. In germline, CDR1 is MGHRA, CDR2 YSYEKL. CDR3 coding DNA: TGCGCCAGCAGCGAACAGGGCATCGGTGAAAAACTGTTTTTT. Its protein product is CASSEQGIGEKLFF.

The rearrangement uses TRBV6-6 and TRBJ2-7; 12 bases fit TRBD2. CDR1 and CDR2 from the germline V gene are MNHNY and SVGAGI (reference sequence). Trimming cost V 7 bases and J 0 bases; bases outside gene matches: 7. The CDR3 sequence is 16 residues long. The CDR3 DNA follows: TGTGCCAGCATGACTAGCGGGAGCCGGGTCTCCTACGAGCAGTACTTC. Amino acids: CASMTSGSRVSYEQYF.

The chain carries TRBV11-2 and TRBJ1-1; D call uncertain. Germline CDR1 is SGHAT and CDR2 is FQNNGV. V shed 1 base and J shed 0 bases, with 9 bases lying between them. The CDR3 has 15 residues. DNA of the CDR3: TGTGCCAGCAGCTTAGGTGCAGTGATGAACACTGAAGCTTTCTTT. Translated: CASSLGAVMNTEAFF.

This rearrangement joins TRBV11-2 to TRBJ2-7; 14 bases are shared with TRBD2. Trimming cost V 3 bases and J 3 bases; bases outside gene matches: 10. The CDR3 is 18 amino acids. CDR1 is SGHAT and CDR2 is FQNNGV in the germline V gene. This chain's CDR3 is CASSLDGGLAGEVYEQYF. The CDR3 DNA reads TGTGCCAGCAGCTTGGACGGGGGACTAGCGGGAGAAGTCTACGAGCAGTACTTC.

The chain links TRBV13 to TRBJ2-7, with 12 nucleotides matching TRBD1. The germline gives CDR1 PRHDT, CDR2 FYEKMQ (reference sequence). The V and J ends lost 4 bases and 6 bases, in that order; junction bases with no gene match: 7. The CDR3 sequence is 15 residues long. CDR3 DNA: TGTGCCAGCAGCTCAAGGGGGGACAGGGGGCGCGAGCAGTACTTC. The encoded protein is CASSSRGDRGREQYF.

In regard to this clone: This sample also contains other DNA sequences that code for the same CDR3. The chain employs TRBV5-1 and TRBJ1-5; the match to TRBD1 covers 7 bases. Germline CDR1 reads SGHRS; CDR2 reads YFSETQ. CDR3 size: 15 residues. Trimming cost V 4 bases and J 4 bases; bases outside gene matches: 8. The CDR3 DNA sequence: TGCGCCAGCAGCCCGGGGCCAGGGGGAAATCAGCCCCAGCATTTT. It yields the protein CASSPGPGGNQPQHF.

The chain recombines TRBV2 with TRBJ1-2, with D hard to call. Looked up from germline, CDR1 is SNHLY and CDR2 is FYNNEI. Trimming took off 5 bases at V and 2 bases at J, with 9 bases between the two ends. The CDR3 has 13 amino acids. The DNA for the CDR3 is TGTGCCAGCAGTTCCGCTGAGAACTATGGCTACACCTTC. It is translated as CASSSAENYGYTF.

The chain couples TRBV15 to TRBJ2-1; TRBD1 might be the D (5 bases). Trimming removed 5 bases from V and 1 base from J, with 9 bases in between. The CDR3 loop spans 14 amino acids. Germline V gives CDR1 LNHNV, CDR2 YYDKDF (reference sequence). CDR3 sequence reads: CATSDSRSYNEQFF. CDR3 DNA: TGTGCCACCAGCGACAGCCGGTCCTACAATGAGCAGTTCTTC. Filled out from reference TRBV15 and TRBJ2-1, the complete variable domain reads DAMVIQNPRYQVTQFGKPVTLSCSQTLNHNVMYWYQQKSSQAPKLLFHYYDKDFNNEADTPDNFQSRRPNTSFCFLDIRSPGLGDTAMYLCATSDSRSYNEQFFGPGTRLTVL.

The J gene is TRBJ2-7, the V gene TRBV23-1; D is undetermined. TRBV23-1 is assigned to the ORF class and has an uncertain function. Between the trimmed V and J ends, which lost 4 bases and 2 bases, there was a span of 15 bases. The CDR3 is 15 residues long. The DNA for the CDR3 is TGCGCCAGCAGTCGTTACGGAGCAAGACCCTACGAGCAGTACTTC. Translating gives CASSRYGARPYEQYF.

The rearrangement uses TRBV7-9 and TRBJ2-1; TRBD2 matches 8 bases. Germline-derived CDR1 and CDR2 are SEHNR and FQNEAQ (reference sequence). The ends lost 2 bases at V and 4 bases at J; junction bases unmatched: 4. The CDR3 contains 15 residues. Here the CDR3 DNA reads TGTGCCAGCAGCTTATCTGGCGGGGGGTACAATGAGCAGTTCTTC. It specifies CASSLSGGGYNEQFF.

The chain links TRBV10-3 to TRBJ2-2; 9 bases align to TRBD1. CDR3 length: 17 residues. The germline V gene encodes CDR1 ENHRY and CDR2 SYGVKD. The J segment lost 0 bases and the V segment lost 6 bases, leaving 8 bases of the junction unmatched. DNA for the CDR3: TGTGCCATCAGCGAACAGGGGGCGGCCGCGAACACCGGGGAGCTGTTTTTT. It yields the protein CAISEQGAAANTGELFF.

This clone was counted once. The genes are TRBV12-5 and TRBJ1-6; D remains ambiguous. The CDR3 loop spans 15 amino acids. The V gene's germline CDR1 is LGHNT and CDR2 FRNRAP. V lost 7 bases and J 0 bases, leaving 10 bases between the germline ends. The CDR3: CASALRSSYNSPLHF. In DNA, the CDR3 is TGTGCTAGTGCCCTTAGGAGCTCCTATAATTCACCCCTCCACTTT.

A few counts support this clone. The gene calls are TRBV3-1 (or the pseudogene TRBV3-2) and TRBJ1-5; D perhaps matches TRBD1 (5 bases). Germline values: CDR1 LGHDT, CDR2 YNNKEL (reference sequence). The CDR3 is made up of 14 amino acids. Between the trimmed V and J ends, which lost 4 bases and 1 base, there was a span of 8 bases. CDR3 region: CASSRDFSNQPQHF. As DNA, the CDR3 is TGTGCCAGCAGCCGGGACTTCAGCAATCAGCCCCAGCATTTT.

CDR3 DNA sequence: TGTGCCAGCAGCAACAGGGAGGATCAGCCCCAGCATTTT. This encodes CASSNREDQPQHF. The V call is TRBV21-1, the J call TRBJ1-5. TRBV21-1 is deemed a pseudogene. The CDR3 has 13 residues.

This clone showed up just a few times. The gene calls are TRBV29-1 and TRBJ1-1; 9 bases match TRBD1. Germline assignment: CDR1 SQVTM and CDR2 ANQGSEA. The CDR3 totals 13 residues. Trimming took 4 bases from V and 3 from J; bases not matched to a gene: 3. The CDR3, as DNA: TGCAGCGTTGGAGACAGGGGGTACACTGAAGCTTTCTTT. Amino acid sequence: CSVGDRGYTEAFF. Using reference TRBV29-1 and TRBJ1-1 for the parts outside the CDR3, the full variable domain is SAVISQKPSRDICQRGTSLTIQCQVDSQVTMMFWYRQQPGQSLTLIATANQGSEATYESGFVIDKFPISRPNLTFSTLTVSNMSPEDSSIYLCSVGDRGYTEAFFGQGTRLTVV.

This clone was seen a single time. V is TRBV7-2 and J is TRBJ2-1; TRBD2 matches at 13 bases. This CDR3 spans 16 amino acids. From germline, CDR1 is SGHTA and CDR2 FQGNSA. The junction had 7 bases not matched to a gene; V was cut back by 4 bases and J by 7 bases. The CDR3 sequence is CASSSRTSGSVNEQFF. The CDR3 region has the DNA TGTGCCAGCAGCTCAAGGACTAGCGGGAGTGTAAATGAGCAGTTCTTC. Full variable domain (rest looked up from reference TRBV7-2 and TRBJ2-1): GAGVSQSPSNKVTEKGKDVELRCDPISGHTALYWYRQSLGQGLEFLIYFQGNSAPDKSGLPSDRFSAERTGGSVSTLTIQRTQQEDSAVYLCASSSRTSGSVNEQFFGPGTRLTVL.